This T cell receptor beta chain was profiled in a study of CD8 T cells in Susac syndrome. Broader study findings: The TCR sequencing and HLA analysis in the study involved a relatively small number of individuals, as the study acknowledged.

The trim removed 6 bases at V and 7 bases at J, leaving 7 bases unmatched. The CDR3 runs 13 residues. Germline V lookup: CDR1 SQVTM, CDR2 ANQGSEA. Reverse transcription used roughly 0.45 to 1 ug RNA and random hexamers. The CDR3 of TCR beta was amplified by immunoSEQ multiplex PCR across 54 Vbeta and 13 Jbeta. One entry per CDR3 protein results from TCRdb running MiXCR on the immunoSEQ multiplex PCR reads. Of around 160,000 distinct CDR3 sequences in the sample, approximately 94% were seen once. In the case of this clonotype: The antigen remains unidentified.

Negative isolation yielded CD8+ and CD4+ T cells; FACS enriched TEMRA cells. The sequence was collected from a human donor with multiple sclerosis. V is TRBV29-1 and J is TRBJ1-1, with TRBD1 matching 11 bases. The sequencing input was CD4+ T cells from PBMCs. Written as DNA, the CDR3 is TGCAGCGTCAAGGGACAGGGGGGCCTTGAAGCTTTCTTT. It is translated as CSVKGQGGLEAFF.